The 19 T cell receptor beta chains in this list originate from one sample, sequenced in a study of blood T cell repertoires in COVID-19. Clones were read by immunoSEQ multiplex PCR, and TCRdb kept only the in-frame ones, dropping some. This sample has over 100,000 clones, with 60% to 75% found just once. What was sequenced was peripheral blood. Receptor source: a woman between 65 and 79 years old with acute or convalescent COVID-19.

This clone was observed at least ten times. This chain joins TRBV4-1 and TRBJ2-3, with TRBD2 matching over 9 bases. This CDR3 is built from 19 residues. The ends lost 3 bases at V and 0 bases at J; junction bases unmatched: 13. Germline V gives CDR1 MGHRA, CDR2 YSYEKL. This CDR3 is CASSHPGLAKSLSTDTQYF. CDR3 in DNA: TGCGCCAGCAGCCACCCGGGACTAGCAAAATCACTTAGCACAGATACGCAGTATTTT.

The CDR3, as DNA: TGTGCCAGCAGATTACTAGCGGGGGGCGGCACAGATACGCAGTATTTT. Protein product: CASRLLAGGGTDTQYF. The gene calls are TRBV27 and TRBJ2-3; 12 bases are a match to TRBD2. Germline V gene data show CDR1 as MNHEY and CDR2 as SMNVEV (reference sequence). V was clipped by 6 bases and J by 1 base; unmatched bases: 5. The CDR3 totals 16 residues.

The chain is built from TRBV13 and TRBJ2-7; D perhaps matches TRBD2 (5 bases). The CDR3 runs to 13 residues. Trimming stripped 0 bases from V and 5 bases from J, with 8 bases between. CDR1 and CDR2 from the germline V gene are PRHDT and FYEKMQ (reference sequence). CDR3 in DNA: TGTGCCAGCAGCTTAGGATCGAGGGACGAGCAGTACTTC. Amino acids: CASSLGSRDEQYF. Complete variable domain (other parts from reference TRBV13 and TRBJ2-7): AAGVIQSPRHLIKEKRETATLKCYPIPRHDTVYWYQQGPGQDPQFLISFYEKMQSDKGSIPDRFSAQQFSDYHSELNMSSLELGDSALYFCASSLGSRDEQYFGPGTRLTVT.

The J gene is TRBJ1-3, the V gene TRBV18; 8 nucleotides align to TRBD1. The CDR3 extends over 15 amino acids. From germline, CDR1 is KGHSH and CDR2 LQKENI. V lost 8 bases to trimming and J lost 0 bases; unmatched junction nucleotides: 6. The CDR3 spells CASQGTGNSGNTIYF. The CDR3 nucleotides are TGTGCCAGCCAGGGGACAGGCAACTCTGGAAACACCATATATTTT.

V and J are TRBV18 and TRBJ2-7, with D tentatively TRBD1 (7 bases). The CDR3 is made up of 14 amino acids. Germline V gene data show CDR1 as KGHSH and CDR2 as LQKENI. V was trimmed by 3 bases and J by 7 bases, leaving 16 bases between them. CDR3 residues: CASSPGQRAAEQYF. The CDR3 DNA is TGTGCCAGCTCACCGGGACAGCGGGCAGCGGAGCAGTACTTC. Variable domain in full (rest from reference TRBV18 and TRBJ2-7): NAGVMQNPRHLVRRRGQEARLRCSPMKGHSHVYWYRQLPEEGLKFMVYLQKENIIDESGMPKERFSAEFPKEGPSILRIQQVVRGDSAAYFCASSPGQRAAEQYFGPGTRLTVT.

The genes are TRBV7-6 and TRBJ2-1; tentatively, D is TRBD2 (6 bases). V lost 5 bases to trimming and J lost 6 bases, with 20 bases between them. The germline CDR1 and CDR2 sequences are SGHVS and FNYEAQ. This CDR3 is built from 16 residues. Here the CDR3 DNA reads TGTGCCAGCAGCCTAAGGGGTGGGGGGAGCGGCAATGAGCAGTTCTTC. It encodes CASSLRGGGSGNEQFF.

The chain joins TRBV3-1 (or the pseudogene TRBV3-2) to TRBJ1-1; the D is unclear. This CDR3 spans 11 amino acids. The V gene's germline CDR1 is LGHDT and CDR2 YNNKEL (reference sequence). The V gene lost 0 bases and the J gene lost 14 bases, with 10 bases spanning the gap. The CDR3 sequence: CASSQETRLFF. The CDR3 region has the DNA TGTGCCAGCAGCCAAGAAACCCGGTTGTTCTTT.

The V and J genes are TRBV19 and TRBJ2-3, with D unclear. V was trimmed by 4 bases and J by 6 bases, leaving 5 bases between them. Germline values: CDR1 LNHDA, CDR2 SQIVND (reference sequence). The CDR3 is 11 residues long. This CDR3 reads CASSTRDTQYF. The CDR3 region has the DNA TGTGCCAGTAGTACCCGGGATACGCAGTATTTT.

The chain employs TRBV30 and TRBJ1-5; 7 bases agree with TRBD1. V shed 1 base, J shed 2 bases, and the junction held 8 bases outside the gene matches. The CDR3 has 16 amino acids. Germline CDR1 GTSNPN, CDR2 SVGIG (reference sequence). CDR3 nucleotide sequence: TGTGCCTGGAGTGCGCGACAGGGCCGGGGCAATCAGCCCCAGCATTTT. It specifies CAWSARQGRGNQPQHF.

This chain links TRBV5-4 with TRBJ2-3; TRBD1 matches 7 bases. The V gene's germline CDR1 is SGHNT and CDR2 YYREEE (reference sequence). J gave up 1 base and V 4 bases, and 3 bases lay outside the gene matches. The CDR3 loop spans 14 amino acids. The chain's CDR3 is CASSGGQGTDTQYF. CDR3 bases: TGTGCCAGCAGCGGAGGACAGGGCACAGATACGCAGTATTTT. Full variable domain (rest looked up from reference TRBV5-4 and TRBJ2-3): ETGVTQSPTHLIKTRGQQVTLRCSSQSGHNTVSWYQQALGQGPQFIFQYYREEENGRGNFPPRFSGLQFPNYSSELNVNALELDDSALYLCASSGGQGTDTQYFGPGTRLTVL.

This clone has only one observation. This chain links TRBV7-2 with TRBJ1-1, with a possible D match to TRBD1 (6 bases). Germline V gene data show CDR1 as SGHTA and CDR2 as FQGNSA. This CDR3 spans 16 amino acids. Trimming took off 1 base at V and 4 bases at J, with 16 bases between the two ends. The CDR3 DNA follows: TGTGCCAGCAGCTTAGGGTCTCCAGGGGTGAGCACTGAAGCTTTCTTT. Its translation is CASSLGSPGVSTEAFF.

This clone was detected only a few times. J is TRBJ2-1 and V is TRBV30; 8 nucleotides match TRBD1. This CDR3 comprises 15 residues. The trim removed 1 base at V and 12 bases at J, leaving 14 bases unmatched. Germline V gene sequence: CDR1 GTSNPN, CDR2 SVGIG (reference sequence). The DNA of the CDR3 is TGTGCCTGGAGTGCTGGACAGGGAACGGCTGACGGGCAGTTCTTC. Translating gives CAWSAGQGTADGQFF.

This clone has ten or more counts. The chain employs TRBV6-5 and TRBJ1-1; TRBD1 aligns across 8 bases. The junction had 3 bases not matched to a gene; V was cut back by 6 bases and J by 0 bases. The V gene's germline CDR1 is MNHEY and CDR2 SVGAGI. The length of the CDR3 is 14 residues. Here the CDR3 DNA reads TGTGCCAGCAGGGGACAGGCGCTGAACACTGAAGCTTTCTTT. Translating gives CASRGQALNTEAFF.

The sample holds a few counts of this clone. The J gene is TRBJ1-2, the V gene TRBV19, with a possible D match to TRBD1 (6 bases). The V gene lost 7 bases and the J gene lost 8 bases, with 23 bases spanning the gap. This CDR3 comprises 15 residues. Germline assignment: CDR1 LNHDA and CDR2 SQIVND (reference sequence). CDR3 loop: CASTSREGGWNGYTF. Written as DNA, the CDR3 is TGTGCCAGTACCTCCCGTGAGGGGGGGTGGAACGGCTACACCTTC.

This clone was seen more than once but under ten times. The chain couples TRBV13 to TRBJ2-3; 8 bases match TRBD1. V lost 2 bases, J lost 2 bases, and 9 bases stayed unmatched. This CDR3 is built from 17 residues. CDR1 and CDR2 (germline): PRHDT, FYEKMQ (reference sequence). CDR3 in DNA: TGTGCCAGCAGCTTATTTGGTGGACAGGGAGTCACAGATACGCAGTATTTT. Its translation is CASSLFGGQGVTDTQYF.

This clone came up once. The chain uses TRBV18 and TRBJ2-7; 7 bases match TRBD1. V dropped 1 base and J dropped 0; count of bases not matched to a gene: 6. The CDR3 covers 16 residues. Germline V gene sequence: CDR1 KGHSH, CDR2 LQKENI. This CDR3 is CASSPLFGTASYEQYF. CDR3 in DNA: TGTGCCAGCTCACCACTTTTTGGGACAGCCTCCTACGAGCAGTACTTC.

CDR3 sequence (DNA): TGTGCCAGCAGCCTTGAGACAGGAACTAATGAAAAACTGTTTTTT. This encodes CASSLETGTNEKLFF. The chain has TRBV7-6 and TRBJ1-4; tentative D call: TRBD1 (6 bases). The CDR3 consists of 15 residues. Germline V CDR1 and CDR2: SGHVS, FNYEAQ. The ends were cut back, 5 bases at V and 1 base at J, with 11 bases in the middle.

The chain is built from TRBV2 and TRBJ2-5; D gene ambiguous. The V gene's germline CDR1 is SNHLY and CDR2 FYNNEI. V shed 7 bases and J shed 5 bases, with 11 bases lying between them. The CDR3 contains 12 residues. The CDR3 nucleotides read TGTGCCAGCAATCCCGCCCAGGAGACCCAGTACTTC. This encodes CASNPAQETQYF.

This clone was counted between two and nine times. V gene TRBV5-1 combines with J gene TRBJ2-3; 8 bases are a match to TRBD1. V trimming: 2 bases; J trimming: 4 bases; junction bases outside the gene matches: 6. The CDR3 is 15 residues long. The germline CDR1 and CDR2 sequences are SGHRS and YFSETQ. The CDR3 sequence is CASSLGQGRADTQYF. CDR3 in DNA: TGCGCCAGCAGCTTAGGACAGGGCAGGGCAGATACGCAGTATTTT.